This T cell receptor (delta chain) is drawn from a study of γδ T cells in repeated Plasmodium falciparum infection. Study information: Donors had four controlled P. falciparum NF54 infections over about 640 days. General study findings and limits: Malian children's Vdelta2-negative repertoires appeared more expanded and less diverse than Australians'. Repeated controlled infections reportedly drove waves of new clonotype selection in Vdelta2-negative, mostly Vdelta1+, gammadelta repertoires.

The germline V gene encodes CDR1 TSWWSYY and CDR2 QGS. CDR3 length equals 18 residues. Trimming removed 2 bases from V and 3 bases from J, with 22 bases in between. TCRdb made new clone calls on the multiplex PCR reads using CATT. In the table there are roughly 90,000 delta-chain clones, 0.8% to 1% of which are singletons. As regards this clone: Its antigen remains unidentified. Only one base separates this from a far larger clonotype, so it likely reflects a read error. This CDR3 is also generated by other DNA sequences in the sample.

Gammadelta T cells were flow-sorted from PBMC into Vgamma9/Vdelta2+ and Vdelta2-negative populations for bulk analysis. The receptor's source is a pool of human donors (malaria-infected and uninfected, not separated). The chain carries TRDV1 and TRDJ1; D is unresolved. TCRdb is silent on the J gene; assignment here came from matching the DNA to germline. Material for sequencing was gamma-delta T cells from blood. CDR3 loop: CALGERFFEYESSDKLIF. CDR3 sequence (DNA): TGTGCTCTTGGGGAAAGGTTCTTCGAGTATGAGTCCTCCGATAAACTCATCTTT.